What follows are 27 T cell receptor beta chains derived from one specimen sequenced in a study of regulatory T cells in long-lasting Graves disease. Arm-PCR of CDR3 regions and iRepertoire HTBI primers were the basis on which TCR beta libraries were built. TCRdb redid the calling of the multiplex PCR reads with MiXCR, one entry per CDR3 protein. The table lists around 450,000 distinct CDR3 sequences, approximately 21% of them singletons. Time point in this sample: persistent/refractory GD, antithyroid drugs over 5 years with positive TRAb. With RNA extracted from PBMCs as input, the TCR library was made. Sample: peripheral blood mononuclear cells (PBMCs), taken when the disease was refractory, from a patient treated with antithyroid drugs. The source of these receptors is a female donor with Graves disease.

This clonotype has a handful of counts. The V call is TRBV9, the J call TRBJ1-5, with 10 bases that match TRBD1. V shed 4 bases and J 6 bases; nucleotides not matched to a gene: 10. Germline V CDR1 and CDR2: SGDLS, YYNGEE. The CDR3 contains 16 residues. CDR3: CASSLKVTGGCQPQHF. The CDR3 DNA follows: TGTGCCAGCAGCCTAAAAGTGACAGGGGGCTGTCAGCCCCAGCATTTT.

This clonotype occurred a few times. V gene TRBV20-1 combines with J gene TRBJ2-2, with D possibly matching TRBD1 (6 bases). Trimming took off 6 bases at V and 7 bases at J, with 15 bases between the two ends. CDR3 length: 13 amino acids. Germline-derived CDR1 and CDR2 are DFQATT and SNEGSKA (reference sequence). Written as DNA, the CDR3 is TGCAGTGCCACCGACAGGACGAGCGGGGAGCTGTTTTTT. It translates to CSATDRTSGELFF.

This clonotype was seen a handful of times. CDR3 coding DNA: TGCGCCAGCAGTCCTAGCGGGTTTGAAGCTTTCTTT. It translates to CASSPSGFEAFF. The V gene is TRBV5-1, the J gene TRBJ1-1, with no clear D. Germline V CDR1 and CDR2: SGHRS, YFSETQ. The CDR3 runs to 12 residues. V lost 5 bases, J lost 7 bases, and 12 bases lay in between.

The chain has TRBV5-1 and TRBJ1-1; D is perhaps TRBD1 (6 bases). There are 18 residues in the CDR3. V was pared by 2 bases and J by 11 bases, with 31 bases between. Germline values: CDR1 SGHRS, CDR2 YFSETQ. In DNA, the CDR3 is TGCGCCAGCAGCTTTCACGTCCTTACGGGACAACTGGTACTGAAGGCTTTCTTT. Translated: CASSFHVLTGQLVLKAFF.

This clonotype was seen many times. The chain is built from TRBV27 and TRBJ2-7; D not certain. The CDR3 spans 14 residues. CDR1 is MNHEY and CDR2 is SMNVEV in the germline V gene (reference sequence). V was shortened by 0 bases and J by 0 bases, with 6 bases between the two germline ends. The CDR3 DNA is TGTGCCAGCAGTTTATCGCACAGCTCCTACGAGCAGTACTTC. It is translated as CASSLSHSSYEQYF.

J is TRBJ1-1 and V is TRBV4-1; 8 bases align to TRBD1. CDR3 size: 14 residues. Germline-derived CDR1 and CDR2 are MGHRA and YSYEKL. The V and J ends lost 2 bases and 7 bases, in that order; junction bases with no gene match: 6. The CDR3 nucleotides are TGCGCCAGCAGCCAACCGCGGACAGGGATTGAAGCTTTCTTT. Translating gives CASSQPRTGIEAFF.

This clonotype was counted ten times or more. V gene TRBV27 combines with J gene TRBJ2-1, with 9 nucleotides matching TRBD1. There are 13 residues in the CDR3. Germline CDR1 is MNHEY and CDR2 is SMNVEV (reference sequence). Germline trimming cut 7 bases from V and 7 bases from J; bases unmatched to any gene: 5. The CDR3 loop reads CASTRTGANEQFF. The CDR3 DNA reads as TGTGCCAGCACCAGGACAGGGGCGAATGAGCAGTTCTTC.

This clonotype was found many times. The chain recombines TRBV6-1 with TRBJ2-5, with D possibly being TRBD1 (5 bases). V lost 0 bases, J lost 2 bases, and 13 bases lay in between. The CDR3 is made up of 16 amino acids. Germline V gene sequence: CDR1 MNHNS, CDR2 SASEGT. CDR3 in amino acids: CASSEASQGPQETQYF. CDR3 in DNA: TGTGCCAGCAGTGAAGCCTCCCAGGGCCCGCAAGAGACCCAGTACTTC.

This clonotype was counted a few times. This sequence joins TRBV3-1 and TRBJ1-3; D gene uncertain. The V end lost 0 bases, the J end lost 10 bases, and 7 bases lay between the germline ends. The CDR3 totals 12 residues. Germline V gene data show CDR1 as LGHDT and CDR2 as YNNKEL (reference sequence). The DNA of the CDR3 is TGTGCCAGCAGCCAAGAGGTCCGGACCATATATTTT. Translated, it gives CASSQEVRTIYF.

V gene TRBV11-1 combines with J gene TRBJ1-3; no clear D. The germline CDR1 and CDR2 sequences are SGHAT and FQDESV (reference sequence). Trimming shortened V by 5 bases and J by 0 bases, and 14 bases separated the two germline ends. The CDR3 runs 16 residues. The CDR3, as DNA: TGTGCCAGCAGCCCTGGAACACCTAACTCTGGAAACACCATATATTTT. It specifies CASSPGTPNSGNTIYF.

The J gene is TRBJ1-3, the V gene TRBV27; D is unclear. Germline lookup yields CDR1 MNHEY and CDR2 SMNVEV (reference sequence). The CDR3 runs 15 residues. Trimming stripped 3 bases from V and 4 bases from J, with 13 bases between. As DNA, the CDR3 is TGTGCCAGCAGTTTCTCCCCAGTAGGGGGAAACACCATATATTTT. This codes for CASSFSPVGGNTIYF.

Regarding this clonotype: Since a far larger clone is one base different, this is likely a read error. The genes are TRBV27 and TRBJ1-2; D perhaps matches TRBD1 (5 bases). CDR3 length equals 12 residues. Germline V gives CDR1 MNHEY, CDR2 SMNVEV (reference sequence). CDR3 nucleotide sequence: TGTGCCAGCAGGGGGCTCGACTATGGCAACACCTTC. Its translation: CASRGLDYGNTF.

V usage is TRBV18 and J usage is TRBJ1-1; D is ambiguous. There are 13 residues in the CDR3. Germline-derived CDR1 and CDR2 are KGHSH and LQKENI. V was trimmed by 3 bases and J by 4 bases, leaving 9 bases between them. CDR3 sequence: CASSPSESTEAFF. In nucleotides, the CDR3 is TGTGCCAGCTCACCTTCCGAAAGCACTGAAGCTTTCTTT.

This clonotype came up a few times. The chain recombines TRBV3-1 with TRBJ1-4; D remains ambiguous. There are 14 residues in the CDR3. Trimming took off 1 base at V and 8 bases at J, with 11 bases between the two ends. The germline V gene encodes CDR1 LGHDT and CDR2 YNNKEL (reference sequence). The CDR3 DNA sequence: TGTGCCAGCAGCCAAGTGTCGGAAGGCGAAAAACTGTTTTTT. It codes for CASSQVSEGEKLFF.

This clonotype was observed a few times. The chain joins TRBV19 to TRBJ1-1; D ambiguous. This CDR3 spans 14 amino acids. CDR1 and CDR2 from the germline V gene are LNHDA and SQIVND (reference sequence). V lost 2 bases and J lost 1, with 8 bases in between. CDR3 bases: TGTGCCAGTAGTATATTCACGGGGAACACTGAAGCTTTCTTT. Its translation: CASSIFTGNTEAFF.

V is TRBV20-1 and J is TRBJ1-5, with a weak D call TRBD1 (5 bases). V was pared by 3 bases and J by 4 bases, with 19 bases between. The germline gives CDR1 DFQATT, CDR2 SNEGSKA (reference sequence). The CDR3 extends over 16 amino acids. Written as DNA, the CDR3 is TGCAGTGCTAGGGCCAGGCGCTTAGGGGCTAATCAGCCCCAGCATTTT. It yields the protein CSARARRLGANQPQHF.

V gene TRBV28 combines with J gene TRBJ2-1, with D perhaps TRBD2 (5 bases). Germline CDR1 reads MDHEN; CDR2 reads SYDVKM. The CDR3 totals 13 residues. Trimming removed 6 bases at V and 6 bases at J, with 12 bases between. The CDR3 nucleotides read TGTGCCAGCAGCCGGACTTCCAGCAATGAGCAGTTCTTC. This translates into CASSRTSSNEQFF.

This clonotype showed up many times. The genes are TRBV20-1 and TRBJ2-5; 12 positions match TRBD1. After removal of 6 bases from V and 5 bases from J, the junction contained 4 bases not matched to a gene. The CDR3 sequence is 13 residues long. Germline lookup yields CDR1 DFQATT and CDR2 SNEGSKA (reference sequence). Written as DNA, the CDR3 is TGCAGTGCAGGGGACAGGGGGCCGGAGACCCAGTACTTC. Its translation is CSAGDRGPETQYF.

This clonotype was seen more than once but under ten times. Mismatch with germline at one junction end may stem from a read error. The chain joins TRBV7-9 to TRBJ1-4; no definite D call. Germline V gene sequence: CDR1 SEHNR, CDR2 FQNEAQ (reference sequence). The CDR3 contains 8 residues. Here the CDR3 DNA reads TGTGCCAGCAGCGACGTCGTTTTT. This sequence encodes CASSDVVF. Full variable domain (remainder filled in from reference TRBV7-9 and TRBJ1-4): DTGVSQNPRHKITKRGQNVTFRCDPISEHNRLYWYRQTLGQGPEFLTYFQNEAQLEKSRLLSDRFSAERPKGSFSTLEIQRTEQGDSAMYLCASSDVVFGSGTQLSVL.

The genes are TRBV7-9 and TRBJ2-2; D is possibly TRBD1 (6 bases). V was shortened by 5 bases and J by 3 bases, with 16 bases between the two germline ends. The CDR3 is 16 amino acids. Germline-derived CDR1 and CDR2 are SEHNR and FQNEAQ (reference sequence). CDR3 nucleotides: TGTGCCAGCAGCCCCACCAGGGGTGCGGACACCGGGGAGCTGTTTTTT. Translating it yields CASSPTRGADTGELFF.

The J gene is TRBJ2-2, the V gene TRBV7-2; tentative D call: TRBD1 (5 bases). The length of the CDR3 is 14 residues. The V end lost 3 bases, the J end lost 5 bases, and 10 bases lay between the germline ends. Germline-derived CDR1 and CDR2 are SGHTA and FQGNSA. The CDR3 reads CASSFQGETGELFF. The CDR3 nucleotides read TGTGCCAGCAGCTTTCAGGGTGAAACCGGGGAGCTGTTTTTT.

This clonotype has ten or more counts. This CDR3 reads CASTRGGGEKLFF. CDR3 DNA sequence: TGTGCCAGCACCCGAGGTGGGGGTGAAAAACTGTTTTTT. The rearrangement links TRBV28 to TRBJ1-4; TRBD1 might be the D (5 bases). CDR1 and CDR2 (germline): MDHEN, SYDVKM. The CDR3 consists of 13 residues. Trimming left V 7 bases short and J 7 bases short, with 13 bases between. The entire variable domain, with the rest obtained from reference TRBV28 and TRBJ1-4, is as follows: DVKVTQSSRYLVKRTGEKVFLECVQDMDHENMFWYRQDPGLGLRLIYFSYDVKMKEKGDIPEGYSVSREKKERFSLILESASTNQTSMYLCASTRGGGEKLFFGSGTQLSVL.

The chain uses TRBV7-6 and TRBJ2-7; a possible D gene is TRBD1 (6 bases). The CDR3 runs to 14 residues. The V gene lost 2 bases and the J gene lost 2 bases, with 10 bases spanning the gap. Germline V gene sequence: CDR1 SGHVS, CDR2 FNYEAQ. This CDR3 is CASSLYQGPYEQYF. DNA of the CDR3: TGTGCCAGCAGCTTATATCAGGGGCCCTACGAGCAGTACTTC.

The V call is TRBV6-9, the J call TRBJ1-5; TRBD1 might be the D (6 bases). Trimming took off 3 bases at V and 2 bases at J, with 14 bases between the two ends. The CDR3 loop spans 16 amino acids. In germline, CDR1 is MNHGY, CDR2 SVAAGI. In DNA form, the CDR3 reads TGTGCCAGCAGTTACGCTTCAGGGGAACGCAATCAGCCCCAGCATTTT. It codes for CASSYASGERNQPQHF.

V and J are TRBV7-2 and TRBJ2-7; 10 bases agree with TRBD2. The CDR3 is made up of 16 amino acids. V shed 4 bases and J 7 bases; nucleotides not matched to a gene: 13. Germline CDR1 SGHTA, CDR2 FQGNSA. CDR3: CASSSYDTSGKGEQYF. The CDR3 DNA reads as TGTGCCAGCAGCTCATATGACACTAGCGGGAAGGGGGAGCAGTACTTC.

This clonotype was recorded many times. The rearrangement links TRBV6-1 to TRBJ1-5, with D perhaps matching TRBD1 (5 bases). This CDR3 has 13 residues. V gave up 7 bases and J gave up 2 bases, with 9 bases separating them. CDR1 and CDR2 from the germline V gene are MNHNS and SASEGT. CDR3 sequence reads: CASKGGGNQPQHF. The CDR3, as DNA: TGTGCCAGCAAGGGAGGGGGCAATCAGCCCCAGCATTTT.

This clonotype has only a few counts. The V and J genes are TRBV5-1 and TRBJ1-2, with D possibly being TRBD1 (6 bases). The ends were cut back, 5 bases at V and 3 bases at J, with 11 bases in the middle. The CDR3 is 13 amino acids. Germline V gene data show CDR1 as SGHRS and CDR2 as YFSETQ. CDR3 coding DNA: TGCGCCAGCAGTGGGGGCTGGGACTATGGCTACACCTTC. Translation gives CASSGGWDYGYTF.